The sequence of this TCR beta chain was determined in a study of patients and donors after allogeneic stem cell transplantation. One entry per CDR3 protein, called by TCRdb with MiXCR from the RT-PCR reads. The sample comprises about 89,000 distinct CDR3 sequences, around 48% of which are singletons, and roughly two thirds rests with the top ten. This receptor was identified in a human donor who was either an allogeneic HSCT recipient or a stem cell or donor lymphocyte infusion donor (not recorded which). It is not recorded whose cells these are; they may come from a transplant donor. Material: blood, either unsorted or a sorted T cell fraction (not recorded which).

The CDR3 DNA is TGTGCCATCCGGACAGGGGAGCACTATGGCTACACCTTC. It codes for CAIRTGEHYGYTF. V usage is TRBV10-3 and J usage is TRBJ1-2, with TRBD1 matching over 9 bases. This CDR3 is 13 amino acids long. Trimming cost V 8 bases and J 3 bases; bases outside gene matches: 4. Germline V CDR1 and CDR2: ENHRY, SYGVKD.